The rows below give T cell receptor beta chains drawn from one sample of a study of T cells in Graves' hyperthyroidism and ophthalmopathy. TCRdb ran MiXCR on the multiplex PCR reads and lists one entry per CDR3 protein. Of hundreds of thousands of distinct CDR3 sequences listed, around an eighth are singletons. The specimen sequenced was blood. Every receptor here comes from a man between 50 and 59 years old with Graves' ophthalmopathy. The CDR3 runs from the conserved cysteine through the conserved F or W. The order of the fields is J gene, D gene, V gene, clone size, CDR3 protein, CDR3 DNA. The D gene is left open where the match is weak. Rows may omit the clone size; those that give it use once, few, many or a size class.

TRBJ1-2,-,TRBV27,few,CASSYRQNYGYTF,TGTGCCAGCAGTTATAGACAGAACTATGGCTACACCTTC
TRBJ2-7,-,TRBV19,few,CASSHSSRSDWYEQYF,TGTGCCAGTAGCCACTCATCGAGGTCGGACTGGTACGAGCAGTACTTC
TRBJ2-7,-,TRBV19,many,CASSFADGTYEQYF,TGTGCCAGTAGTTTTGCGGACGGAACCTACGAGCAGTACTTC
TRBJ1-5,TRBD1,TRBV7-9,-,CASTDRAGQPQHF,TGTGCCAGCACTGACAGGGCCGGACAGCCCCAGCATTTT
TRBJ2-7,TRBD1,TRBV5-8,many,CASSSPGQGYEQYF,TGTGCCAGCAGCTCGCCGGGACAGGGGTACGAGCAGTACTTC
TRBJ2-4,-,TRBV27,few,CASRKRNLNIQYF,TGTGCCAGTCGAAAAAGGAACTTAAACATTCAGTACTTC
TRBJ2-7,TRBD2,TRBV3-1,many,CASSRTSASYEQYF,TGTGCCAGCAGCCGGACTAGCGCCTCCTACGAGCAGTACTTC
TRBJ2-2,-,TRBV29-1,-,CSVLSGSGTGELFF,TGCAGCGTTCTTAGCGGAAGCGGGACCGGGGAGCTGTTTTTT
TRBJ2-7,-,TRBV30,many,CAWSMAGRFEQYF,TGTGCCTGGAGTATGGCAGGGCGGTTTGAGCAGTACTTC
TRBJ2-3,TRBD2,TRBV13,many,CASSPTSEYTDTQYF,TGTGCCAGCAGCCCGACTAGCGAATACACAGATACGCAGTATTTT
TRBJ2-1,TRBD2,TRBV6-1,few,CASSEVRGLAGGNEQFF,TGTGCCAGCAGTGAAGTGAGGGGACTAGCCGGGGGTAATGAGCAGTTCTTC
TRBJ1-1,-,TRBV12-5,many,CASGLNGQLEAFF,TGTGCTAGTGGTTTGAACGGACAGCTTGAAGCTTTCTTT
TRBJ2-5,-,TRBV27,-,CAGSPFLEETQYF,TGTGCCGGCAGCCCCTTTTTGGAAGAGACCCAGTACTTC
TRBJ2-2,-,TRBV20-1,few,CSARQTGNTGELFF,TGCAGTGCTAGACAGACAGGGAACACCGGGGAGCTGTTTTTT
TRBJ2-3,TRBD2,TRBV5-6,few,CAISLAGGRGTQYF,TGTGCTATATCATTAGCGGGAGGCCGTGGTACGCAGTATTTT
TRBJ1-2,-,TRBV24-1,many,CATSEFGQNYGYTF,TGTGCCACCAGTGAGTTCGGACAGAACTATGGCTACACCTTC
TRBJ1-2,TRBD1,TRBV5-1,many,CASSLLTGGNYGYTF,TGCGCCAGCAGCTTGTTAACAGGGGGGAACTATGGCTACACCTTC
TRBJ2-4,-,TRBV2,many,CASSSPLATLAKNIQYF,TGTGCCAGCAGTTCTCCCCTAGCGACACTAGCCAAAAACATTCAGTACTTC
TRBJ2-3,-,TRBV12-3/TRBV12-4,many,CASSKSGGADTQYF,TGTGCCAGCAGTAAGTCGGGTGGCGCAGATACGCAGTATTTT
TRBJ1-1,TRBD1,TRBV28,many,CASSFPGTGNTEAFF,TGTGCCAGCAGTTTCCCCGGGACAGGGAACACTGAAGCTTTCTTT
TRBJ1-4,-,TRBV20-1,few,CSALGRPANEKLFF,TGCAGTGCGCTGGGGCGGCCCGCTAATGAAAAACTGTTTTTT
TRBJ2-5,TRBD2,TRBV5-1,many,CASSGTSGQETQYF,TGCGCCAGCAGCGGAACTAGCGGCCAAGAGACCCAGTACTTC
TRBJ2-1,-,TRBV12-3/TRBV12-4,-,CASTENHEQFF,TGTGCCAGCACCGAAAACCATGAGCAGTTCTTC
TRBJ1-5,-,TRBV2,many,CASSEDSSASQPQHF,TGTGCCAGCAGTGAAGACAGTTCAGCGAGCCAGCCCCAGCATTTT
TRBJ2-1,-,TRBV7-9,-,CASSLFPGVGEQFF,TGTGCCAGCAGCTTGTTTCCAGGGGTCGGTGAGCAGTTCTTC
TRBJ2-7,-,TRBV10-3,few,CATARGRSSYEQYF,TGTGCCACCGCCCGGGGCAGGAGCTCCTACGAGCAGTACTTC
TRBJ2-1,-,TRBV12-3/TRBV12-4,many,CASMGAGEQFF,TGTGCCAGCATGGGTGCTGGTGAGCAGTTCTTC
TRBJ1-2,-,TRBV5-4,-,CASSGLGQRTTDYGYTF,TGTGCCAGCAGCGGACTGGGTCAGCGCACCACGGACTATGGCTACACCTTC
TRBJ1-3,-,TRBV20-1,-,CSARDHGSQTPLSGNTIYF,TGCAGTGCTAGAGATCACGGGTCCCAGACCCCCCTCTCTGGAAACACCATATATTTT
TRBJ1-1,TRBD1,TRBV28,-,CASGEGQGYTEAFF,TGTGCCAGCGGTGAGGGACAGGGTTACACTGAAGCTTTCTTT
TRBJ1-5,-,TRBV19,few,CASSISSYNQPQHF,TGTGCCAGTAGTATTTCCAGCTACAATCAGCCCCAGCATTTT
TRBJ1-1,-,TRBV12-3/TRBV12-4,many,CASTLARNTEAFF,TGTGCCAGCACGCTCGCAAGGAACACTGAAGCTTTCTTT
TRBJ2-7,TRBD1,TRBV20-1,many,CSASPGQGSYEQYF,TGCAGTGCCTCACCGGGACAGGGGTCCTACGAGCAGTACTTC
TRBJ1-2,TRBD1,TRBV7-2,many,CASSSPGQRNYGYTF,TGTGCCAGCAGCTCTCCGGGACAGAGAAACTATGGCTACACCTTC
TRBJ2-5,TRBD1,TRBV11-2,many,CASSLVGTGNQETQYF,TGTGCCAGCAGCTTAGTAGGGACAGGGAACCAAGAGACCCAGTACTTC
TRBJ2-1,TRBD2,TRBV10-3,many,CAISEFSTSGIGADNEQFF,TGTGCCATCAGTGAGTTTAGTACTAGCGGAATAGGGGCCGACAATGAGCAGTTCTTC
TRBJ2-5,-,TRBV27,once,CASSLASAQETQYF,TGTGCCAGCAGTTTGGCAAGCGCGCAAGAGACCCAGTACTTC
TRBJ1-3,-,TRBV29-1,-,CSVAEGRGNTIYF,TGCAGCGTAGCGGAGGGACGGGGAAACACCATATATTTT
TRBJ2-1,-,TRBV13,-,CASSAKFPEPESYNEQFF,TGTGCCAGCAGCGCTAAATTCCCGGAACCCGAGTCCTACAATGAGCAGTTCTTC
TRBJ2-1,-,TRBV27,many,CASSLNWRGEQFF,TGTGCCAGCAGTTTAAATTGGCGTGGAGAGCAGTTCTTC
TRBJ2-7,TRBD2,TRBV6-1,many,CASKGQAGGYEQYF,TGTGCCAGTAAGGGGCAGGCGGGGGGCTACGAGCAGTACTTC
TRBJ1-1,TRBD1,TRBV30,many,CAWSPTGTGNTEAFF,TGTGCCTGGAGTCCGACAGGGACCGGGAACACTGAAGCTTTCTTT
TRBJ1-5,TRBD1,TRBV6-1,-,CASSYGTGENQPQHF,TGTGCCAGCAGTTACGGGACAGGTGAAAATCAGCCCCAGCATTTT
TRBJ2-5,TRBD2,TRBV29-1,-,CSVSTSGYQETQYF,TGCAGCGTCTCGACTAGCGGGTACCAAGAGACCCAGTACTTC
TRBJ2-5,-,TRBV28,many,CASSLAGLSQETQYF,TGTGCCAGCAGTTTAGCGGGATTATCGCAAGAGACCCAGTACTTC
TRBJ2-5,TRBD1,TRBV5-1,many,CASSLQDRVRETQYF,TGCGCCAGCAGCTTGCAGGACAGGGTTAGGGAGACCCAGTACTTC
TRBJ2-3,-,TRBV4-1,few,CASSKKSGGYSTDTQYF,TGCGCCAGCAGCAAAAAATCCGGCGGGTACAGCACAGATACGCAGTATTTT
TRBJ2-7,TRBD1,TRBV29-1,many,CSVVWDRRRYEQYF,TGCAGCGTTGTGTGGGACAGAAGGCGCTACGAGCAGTACTTC
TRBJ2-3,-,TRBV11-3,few,CATSDNYELRDTQYF,TGTGCCACCAGTGACAACTACGAATTGCGAGATACGCAGTATTTT
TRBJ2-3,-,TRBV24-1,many,CATSEPTGYPSRYTQYF,TGTGCCACCAGTGAGCCGACAGGATACCCGTCGCGTTATACGCAGTATTTT
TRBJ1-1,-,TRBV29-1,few,CSTKEDTTNTEAFF,TGCAGCACAAAAGAGGACACCACGAACACTGAAGCTTTCTTT
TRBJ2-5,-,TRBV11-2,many,CASSFGSGFQETQYF,TGTGCCAGCAGCTTCGGCTCAGGGTTTCAAGAGACCCAGTACTTC
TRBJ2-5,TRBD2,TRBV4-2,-,CASSPSLAGGSETQYF,TGTGCCAGCAGCCCTTCACTAGCGGGAGGTTCAGAGACCCAGTACTTC